The clone carrying this TCR beta chain occurred many times. Antigen: not known. From germline, CDR1 is SQVTM and CDR2 ANQGSEA. CDR3 length equals 15 residues. V lost 0 bases to trimming and J lost 5 bases, with 16 bases between them. The data were taken from a study of regulatory T cells in long-lasting Graves disease. The study's findings and limits: Only peripheral blood was studied, not thyroid tissue. New patients shared 800 to 1,000 public clonotypes, fewer than the approximately 2,500 shared by persistent patients. When disease was persistent, TRBV28, TRBJ1-2 and TRBJ2-5 were the favored segments.

Researchers made TCR beta libraries by using iRepertoire HTBI primers and running Arm-PCR on CDR3 regions. As originally analysed: Identification of gene segments yielded more than 55 TRBV and about 14 TRBJ across samples. TCRdb independently ran MiXCR on the multiplex PCR reads; one entry per CDR3 protein. These V and J calls are TCRdb output, not the study's own analysis. The sample includes 400,000 to 500,000 distinct CDR3 sequences, 21% of them seen just once. Time point reported: persistent/refractory GD, antithyroid drugs over 5 years with positive TRAb. From PBMCs, RNA was extracted and then used to make the TCR library.

This TCR was sampled from a female donor with Graves disease. Sequences were derived from peripheral blood mononuclear cells (PBMCs), sampled when the disease was refractory, from a patient treated with antithyroid drugs. The chain is built from TRBV29-1 and TRBJ2-5; D is uncertain. CDR3 nucleotide sequence: TGCAGCGTTGAAGATCGAGGTGGCAGTTGGGAGACCCAGTACTTC. Translation gives CSVEDRGGSWETQYF.